These 20 T cell receptor beta chains originate from one sample sequenced in a study of blood T cell repertoires in COVID-19. Sequencing used immunoSEQ multiplex PCR; TCRdb keeps in-frame clones, though not all of them. The profile shows some 200,000 clones, about 88% of them singletons. Sequenced: PBMCs or T cells enriched from blood (not recorded which). The receptors stem from a woman between 18 and 29 years old who had recovered from COVID-19.

The chain couples TRBV18 to TRBJ2-7, with D maybe TRBD2 (5 bases). Germline lookup yields CDR1 KGHSH and CDR2 LQKENI. The CDR3 runs 15 residues. Trimming pared 0 bases from V and 2 bases from J, leaving 11 bases between. CDR3: CASSPPGEGAYEQYF. CDR3 DNA: TGTGCCAGCTCACCACCGGGAGAGGGTGCCTACGAGCAGTACTTC.

The rearrangement uses TRBV12-3 or TRBV12-4 and TRBJ2-1; D not resolved. The CDR3 extends over 13 amino acids. Deletions cut 6 bases from V and 0 bases from J, with 6 bases between. The CDR3 region is CASRVSSYNEQFF. The CDR3 DNA reads TGTGCCAGCAGGGTGAGCTCCTACAATGAGCAGTTCTTC.

This chain uses TRBV28 with TRBJ1-5; D may be TRBD1 (6 bases). Germline CDR1 and CDR2: MDHEN and SYDVKM. Between the trimmed V and J ends, which lost 7 bases and 6 bases, there was a span of 16 bases. The CDR3 totals 14 residues. This CDR3 reads CASTKGGAGQPQHF. The CDR3, as DNA: TGTGCCAGCACCAAGGGGGGGGCGGGTCAGCCCCAGCATTTT. Using reference TRBV28 and TRBJ1-5 for the parts outside the CDR3, the full variable domain is DVKVTQSSRYLVKRTGEKVFLECVQDMDHENMFWYRQDPGLGLRLIYFSYDVKMKEKGDIPEGYSVSREKKERFSLILESASTNQTSMYLCASTKGGAGQPQHFGDGTRLSIL.

The rearrangement uses TRBV6-1 and TRBJ1-4, with 8 nucleotides matching TRBD1. Germline V gives CDR1 MNHNS, CDR2 SASEGT. The CDR3 has 18 amino acids. V shed 4 bases, J shed 0 bases, and the junction held 10 bases outside the gene matches. The CDR3 DNA reads TGTGCCAGCAGTGCACGGACAGGGAGGGGGGCAACTAATGAAAAACTGTTTTTT. Its translation: CASSARTGRGATNEKLFF.

The rearrangement uses TRBV11-2 and TRBJ1-2; weak D call: TRBD1 (5 bases). Germline V gene data show CDR1 as SGHAT and CDR2 as FQNNGV. Trimming took off 4 bases at V and 6 bases at J, with 9 bases between the two ends. The CDR3 covers 12 residues. In DNA, the CDR3 is TGTGCCAGCAGCTGGGAAGGGGATGGCTACACCTTC. This codes for CASSWEGDGYTF.

This sequence joins TRBV30 and TRBJ2-1; 14 bases align to TRBD2. The CDR3 contains 21 residues. J was trimmed by 0 bases and V by 0 bases; bases with no gene match: 13. Per the germline V gene, CDR1 is GTSNPN and CDR2 is SVGIG (reference sequence). The CDR3 here is CAWSVLARTSGRPSSYNEQFF. DNA of the CDR3: TGTGCCTGGAGTGTACTCGCGAGGACTAGCGGGAGGCCGAGCTCCTACAATGAGCAGTTCTTC.

The chain combines TRBV29-1 with TRBJ1-1; D is unclear. In germline, CDR1 is SQVTM, CDR2 ANQGSEA. V was clipped by 6 bases and J by 4 bases, with 9 bases between them. This CDR3 has 11 residues. CDR3 nucleotide sequence: TGCAGCGTGGCCTCTTCCACTGAAGCTTTCTTT. This sequence encodes CSVASSTEAFF. The full variable domain, its missing parts supplied by reference TRBV29-1 and TRBJ1-1, is SAVISQKPSRDICQRGTSLTIQCQVDSQVTMMFWYRQQPGQSLTLIATANQGSEATYESGFVIDKFPISRPNLTFSTLTVSNMSPEDSSIYLCSVASSTEAFFGQGTRLTVV.

This chain connects TRBV19 to TRBJ1-2; D is possibly TRBD1 (5 bases). Germline V lookup: CDR1 LNHDA, CDR2 SQIVND (reference sequence). The V end lost 2 bases, the J end lost 4 bases, and 8 bases lay between the germline ends. The length of the CDR3 is 13 residues. The CDR3 here is CASSIRGGYGYTF. The CDR3 bases are TGTGCCAGTAGTATACGGGGGGGCTATGGCTACACCTTC.

The V gene is TRBV6-5, the J gene TRBJ2-1; D perhaps matches TRBD2 (5 bases). Germline V gene lookup returns CDR1 MNHEY and CDR2 SVGAGI. This CDR3 has 13 residues. The germline V and J ends were trimmed by 5 bases and 6 bases, with 11 bases remaining between them. The CDR3 DNA reads TGTGCCAGCAGTCCTCCGGGAACCAATGAGCAGTTCTTC. It encodes CASSPPGTNEQFF.

With respect to this clone: In the same sample, other DNA sequences code for this CDR3. The V and J genes are TRBV27 and TRBJ2-1; 12 bases fit TRBD2. V lost 6 bases and J lost 6; bases outside the gene matches: 6. CDR3 length equals 15 residues. CDR1 and CDR2 (germline): MNHEY, SMNVEV (reference sequence). The CDR3 region is CASSPGTSGFNEQFF. The CDR3 DNA sequence: TGTGCCAGCAGCCCCGGGACTAGCGGGTTCAATGAGCAGTTCTTC.

This chain joins TRBV5-1 and TRBJ2-6; 9 nucleotides agree with TRBD1. In germline, CDR1 is SGHRS, CDR2 YFSETQ. This CDR3 is built from 17 residues. V was clipped by 4 bases and J by 4 bases; unmatched bases: 9. In DNA, the CDR3 is TGCGCCAGCAGCCCTTGGGGACAGGGAACCGGGGCCAACGTCCTGACTTTC. Amino acid sequence: CASSPWGQGTGANVLTF.

The chain recombines TRBV5-8 with TRBJ1-1; D may be TRBD1 (5 bases). Trimming pared 3 bases from V and 2 bases from J, leaving 8 bases between. Germline CDR1 and CDR2: SGHTS and YDEGEE. The CDR3 extends over 13 amino acids. CDR3: CASSYDSNTEAFF. The CDR3 DNA sequence: TGTGCCAGCAGCTATGACAGCAACACTGAAGCTTTCTTT.

The chain has TRBV19 and TRBJ2-3; TRBD2 matches 7 bases. The CDR3 runs 15 residues. Germline CDR1 and CDR2: LNHDA and SQIVND (reference sequence). V shed 3 bases, J shed 0 bases, and the junction held 3 bases outside the gene matches. The CDR3 protein is CASSILGGSTDTQYF. CDR3 in DNA: TGTGCCAGTAGTATCCTCGGGGGGAGCACAGATACGCAGTATTTT.

CDR3 nucleotides: TGTGCCACCAGCAGAGATTTGCGGGCAGAGACCCAGTACTTC. Protein: CATSRDLRAETQYF. This chain uses TRBV15 with TRBJ2-5; a possible D gene is TRBD2 (5 bases). The V end lost 0 bases, the J end lost 4 bases, and 9 bases lay between the germline ends. The CDR3 runs 14 residues. Germline CDR1 reads LNHNV; CDR2 reads YYDKDF (reference sequence).

This chain joins TRBV6-1 and TRBJ2-1, with D uncertain. V dropped 3 bases and J dropped 3 bases, with 3 bases sitting between them. This CDR3 has 12 residues. Germline CDR1 and CDR2: MNHNS and SASEGT. CDR3: CASSDLYNEQFF. CDR3 DNA: TGTGCCAGCAGTGACCTCTACAATGAGCAGTTCTTC.

The chain employs TRBV5-1 and TRBJ2-3; 8 bases line up with TRBD2. V was pared by 3 bases and J by 3 bases, with 6 bases of the junction left unmatched. Germline V gives CDR1 SGHRS, CDR2 YFSETQ. This CDR3 contains 15 residues. The CDR3 loop reads CASSSGLAGTDTQYF. The CDR3 DNA reads as TGCGCCAGCAGCTCAGGACTAGCAGGGACAGATACGCAGTATTTT.

CDR3 DNA sequence: TGTGCCAGCAGTCCTGGGGCAACATATATGAACACTGAAGCTTTCTTT. As protein: CASSPGATYMNTEAFF. This chain uses TRBV27 with TRBJ1-1; D perhaps matches TRBD1 (5 bases). Per the germline V gene, CDR1 is MNHEY and CDR2 is SMNVEV (reference sequence). Trimming took off 5 bases at V and 0 bases at J, with 16 bases between the two ends. The CDR3 covers 16 residues.

This chain uses TRBV30 with TRBJ1-5; 7 positions match TRBD1. Germline CDR1 reads GTSNPN; CDR2 reads SVGIG (reference sequence). J gave up 10 bases and V 6 bases, and 12 bases lay outside the gene matches. This CDR3 has 13 residues. CDR3 bases: TGTGCCTGCGGCGACAGGGACGGTGTTCCCCAGCATTTT. It is translated as CACGDRDGVPQHF.

This clone was seen many times. The chain couples TRBV11-2 to TRBJ2-7; D unclear. CDR3 length: 12 amino acids. The germline V gene has CDR1 SGHAT and CDR2 FQNNGV. Trimming removed 1 base from V and 3 bases from J, with 4 bases in between. The CDR3 loop reads CASSLGHYEQYF. The CDR3 DNA follows: TGTGCCAGCAGCTTAGGACACTACGAGCAGTACTTC.

About this clone itself: The junction shows a germline mismatch at one end, possibly a read error. The chain has TRBV6-5 and TRBJ2-7; possible D gene TRBD2, 6 bases. The germline V gene has CDR1 MNHEY and CDR2 SVGAGI. The CDR3 is made up of 13 amino acids. CDR3 residues: CASSRSRDSREDF. CDR3 sequence (DNA): TGTGCCAGCAGTAGATCCCGGGACTCCCGAGAGGACTTC.